Below are 21 T cell receptor beta chains sequenced from a single sample in a study of shared clonotypes between healthy human individuals. The protocol was immunoSEQ multiplex PCR, while the TCRdb copy is restricted to in-frame clones and leaves out a portion. The sample comprises 2 million to 3 million clones, approximately 93% of which are singletons, and 0.35% to 0.45% rests with the top ten. Sequenced input: naive CD4+ T cells from PBMCs. The sample's subset: CD45RA+ positively selected. The receptors come from a man aged 18 to 29 in good health. Some clones in this sample may be carry-over from other donors' samples.

This chain connects TRBV30 to TRBJ2-7; D gene unclear. V lost 1 base and J 2 bases, leaving 6 bases between the germline ends. CDR3 size: 12 residues. The germline V gene encodes CDR1 GTSNPN and CDR2 SVGIG (reference sequence). The CDR3, as DNA: TGTGCCTGGAGTGCCCGACCCTACGAGCAGTACTTC. Translated: CAWSARPYEQYF.

The rearrangement uses TRBV9 and TRBJ2-2; the D gene is possibly TRBD1 (5 bases). Trimming shortened V by 1 base and J by 1 base, and 11 bases separated the two germline ends. The CDR3 sequence is 16 residues long. Germline lookup yields CDR1 SGDLS and CDR2 YYNGEE. CDR3 DNA: TGTGCCAGCAGCGTATTAAGTCAGGGGAACACCGGGGAGCTGTTTTTT. This codes for CASSVLSQGNTGELFF.

In DNA form, the CDR3 reads TGCAGCGTTGAACCCGGGAGGGCCGGTACGCAGTATTTT. This sequence encodes CSVEPGRAGTQYF. The chain couples TRBV29-1 to TRBJ2-3; TRBD2 agrees at 8 bases. CDR3 length: 13 residues. V lost 2 bases to trimming and J lost 8 bases; unmatched junction nucleotides: 6. The germline V gene encodes CDR1 SQVTM and CDR2 ANQGSEA.

The rearrangement uses TRBV4-1 and TRBJ2-2, with D hard to call. V was cut by 4 bases and J by 0 bases, with 9 bases left in between. The germline V gene encodes CDR1 MGHRA and CDR2 YSYEKL. The CDR3 extends over 15 amino acids. The CDR3 nucleotides read TGCGCCAGCAGCCTCTTAACAGCGAACACCGGGGAGCTGTTTTTT. Translating it yields CASSLLTANTGELFF.

Concerning this clone itself: The same CDR3 is also encoded by other DNA sequences in this sample. The chain combines TRBV28 with TRBJ2-2; possible D gene TRBD2, 6 bases. The CDR3 extends over 15 amino acids. V gave up 3 bases and J gave up 4 bases, with 12 bases separating them. Germline V lookup: CDR1 MDHEN, CDR2 SYDVKM. The CDR3 sequence: CASSLRGSGTGELFF. The CDR3 coding sequence is TGTGCCAGCAGTTTGCGGGGTTCTGGCACCGGGGAGCTGTTTTTT.

This chain connects TRBV19 to TRBJ2-2; 12 bases align to TRBD2. Germline V CDR1 and CDR2: LNHDA, SQIVND (reference sequence). This CDR3 region has 16 residues. V lost 4 bases to trimming and J lost 3 bases; unmatched junction nucleotides: 3. The CDR3 DNA reads as TGTGCCAGTAGTAGATGGACTAGCGGGGACACCGGGGAGCTGTTTTTT. It specifies CASSRWTSGDTGELFF.

The genes are TRBV19 and TRBJ1-2, with D tentatively TRBD1 (6 bases). CDR1 and CDR2 from the germline V gene are LNHDA and SQIVND (reference sequence). Trimming left V 4 bases short and J 5 bases short, with 17 bases between. The CDR3 length is 15 residues. CDR3 amino acids: CASSTWSEGGYGYTF. The CDR3 DNA is TGTGCCAGTAGTACCTGGTCGGAAGGGGGTTATGGCTACACCTTC.

The V gene is TRBV28, the J gene TRBJ2-6, with D perhaps TRBD1 (6 bases). Germline values: CDR1 MDHEN, CDR2 SYDVKM. The V end lost 11 bases, the J end lost 0 bases, and 14 bases lay between the germline ends. The CDR3 extends over 15 amino acids. The CDR3 DNA follows: TGTGCCGTTGGGGGCGGTATCTCTGGGGCCAACGTCCTGACTTTC. Protein: CAVGGGISGANVLTF.

The chain employs TRBV9 and TRBJ2-3, with 16 bases fitting TRBD2. After removal of 4 bases from V and 5 bases from J, the junction contained 10 bases not matched to a gene. Germline lookup yields CDR1 SGDLS and CDR2 YYNGEE. The CDR3 sequence is 18 residues long. The CDR3 DNA is TGTGCCAGCAGCAGAGGGGGACTAGCGGGAGGGCATGGAGATACGCAGTATTTT. Translation: CASSRGGLAGGHGDTQYF.

The chain couples TRBV27 to TRBJ2-7; no clear D. Per germline, CDR1 MNHEY and CDR2 SMNVEV (reference sequence). V lost 5 bases and J lost 7, with 15 bases in between. This CDR3 contains 13 residues. The CDR3 region is CASSAQRHGEQYF. DNA of the CDR3: TGTGCCAGCAGTGCCCAGCGCCACGGTGAGCAGTACTTC.

On this clone itself: The sample carries other DNA sequences with the same CDR3. The chain combines TRBV6-1 with TRBJ1-1; 9 bases line up with TRBD1. J lost 1 base, V lost 4 bases, and 4 bases had no gene match. CDR3 length: 15 amino acids. Per germline, CDR1 MNHNS and CDR2 SASEGT. The CDR3 reads CASSAVTGGNTEAFF. Here the CDR3 DNA reads TGTGCCAGCAGTGCTGTGACAGGGGGGAACACTGAAGCTTTCTTT.

A remark on this clone: The identical CDR3 is also encoded by other nucleotide sequences in the sample. This rearrangement joins TRBV28 to TRBJ1-1; TRBD1 might be the D (5 bases). V lost 3 bases and J lost 2, with 7 bases in between. CDR1 MDHEN and CDR2 SYDVKM come from the germline V gene. The CDR3 contains 13 residues. The DNA for the CDR3 is TGTGCCAGCAGTTTTGGGGGAAACACTGAAGCTTTCTTT. Protein product: CASSFGGNTEAFF.

This chain uses TRBV19 with TRBJ2-1; D not resolved. This CDR3 is built from 12 residues. CDR1 and CDR2 (germline): LNHDA, SQIVND (reference sequence). Trimming removed 6 bases at V and 4 bases at J, with 7 bases between. The CDR3: CASRDGYNEQFF. The CDR3 DNA follows: TGTGCCAGTAGGGACGGATACAATGAGCAGTTCTTC.

This chain joins TRBV6-1 and TRBJ1-5; 8 bases are shared with TRBD1. This CDR3 contains 16 residues. With 3 bases clipped from V and 2 bases from J, the junction kept 6 bases outside the gene matches. Germline V gene data show CDR1 as MNHNS and CDR2 as SASEGT. The CDR3 DNA reads TGTGCCAGCAGTGAGATGGCAGGGGGCCGCAATCAGCCCCAGCATTTT. Its protein product is CASSEMAGGRNQPQHF.

This chain uses TRBV10-3 with TRBJ2-7, with no clear D. Germline lookup yields CDR1 ENHRY and CDR2 SYGVKD. The V end was cut by 7 bases, the J end by 0 bases, with 13 bases between. The CDR3 runs to 14 residues. CDR3 bases: TGTGCCATCATCACCCCGGGTCGCTCCTACGAGCAGTACTTC. Its translation is CAIITPGRSYEQYF.

The rearrangement uses TRBV7-9 and TRBJ2-5; 7 nucleotides align to TRBD2. Germline V lookup: CDR1 SEHNR, CDR2 FQNEAQ (reference sequence). The CDR3 contains 15 residues. After removal of 4 bases from V and 5 bases from J, the junction contained 10 bases not matched to a gene. CDR3 in DNA: TGTGCCAGCAGCTCAATGGGGGGGAGGAGGGAGACCCAGTACTTC. Protein product: CASSSMGGRRETQYF.

The chain couples TRBV11-1 to TRBJ2-1; TRBD2 aligns across 7 bases. This CDR3 is built from 15 residues. V was clipped by 4 bases and J by 7 bases; unmatched bases: 10. Germline V lookup: CDR1 SGHAT, CDR2 FQDESV (reference sequence). The CDR3 here is CASSSPGGSSNEQFF. The CDR3 nucleotides read TGTGCCAGCAGCTCCCCAGGCGGGAGTTCTAATGAGCAGTTCTTC.

The V gene is TRBV7-8, the J gene TRBJ2-4; D unclear. This CDR3 region has 15 residues. The germline V gene encodes CDR1 SGHVS and CDR2 FQNEAQ. The ends were cut back, 1 base at V and 0 bases at J, with 7 bases in the middle. Here the CDR3 DNA reads TGTGCCAGCAGCTTAGAACGGGTAGCCAAAAACATTCAGTACTTC. Its protein product is CASSLERVAKNIQYF. The full variable domain, rest sourced from reference TRBV7-8 and TRBJ2-4, is GAGVSQSPRYKVAKRGQDVALRCDPISGHVSLFWYQQALGQGPEFLTYFQNEAQLDKSGLPSDRFFAERPEGSVSTLKIQRTQQEDSAVYLCASSLERVAKNIQYFGAGTRLSVL.

The chain recombines TRBV29-1 with TRBJ2-1, with D possibly TRBD2 on 6 matching bases. Trimming cost V 7 bases and J 4 bases, with 23 bases left between them. Germline CDR1 and CDR2: SQVTM and ANQGSEA. The length of the CDR3 is 16 residues. CDR3 sequence (DNA): TGCAGCGCTCCTCGGGACGGGAGTGGGGATTACAATGAGCAGTTCTTC. This encodes CSAPRDGSGDYNEQFF.

This chain links TRBV9 with TRBJ2-2; D assignment may be TRBD1 or TRBD2 (6 bases each). Trimming took off 0 bases at V and 7 bases at J, with 19 bases between the two ends. The CDR3 is 17 amino acids. CDR1 and CDR2 (germline): SGDLS, YYNGEE. The CDR3 spells CASSVGLVEGQGGELFF. The CDR3 DNA sequence: TGTGCCAGCAGCGTAGGATTAGTGGAGGGACAAGGCGGGGAGCTGTTTTTT.

V is TRBV7-9 and J is TRBJ2-1; no reliable D call. Trimming cost V 6 bases and J 7 bases, with 10 bases left between them. From germline, CDR1 is SEHNR and CDR2 FQNEAQ (reference sequence). CDR3 length: 12 residues. The CDR3 here is CASRPEENEQFF. The CDR3 DNA reads TGTGCCAGCAGACCAGAGGAGAATGAGCAGTTCTTC.